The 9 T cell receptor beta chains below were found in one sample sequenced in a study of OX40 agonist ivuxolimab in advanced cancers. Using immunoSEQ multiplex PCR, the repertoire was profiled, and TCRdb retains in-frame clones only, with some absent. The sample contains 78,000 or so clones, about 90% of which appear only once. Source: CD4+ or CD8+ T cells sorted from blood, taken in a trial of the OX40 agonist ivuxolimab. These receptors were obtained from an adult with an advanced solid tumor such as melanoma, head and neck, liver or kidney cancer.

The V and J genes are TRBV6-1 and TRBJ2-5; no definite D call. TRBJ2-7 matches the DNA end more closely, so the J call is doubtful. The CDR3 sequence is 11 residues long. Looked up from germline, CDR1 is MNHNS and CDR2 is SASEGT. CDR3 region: CASRGFYEQYF. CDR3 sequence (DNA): TGTGCCAGCAGGGGGTTCTACGAGCAGTACTTC.

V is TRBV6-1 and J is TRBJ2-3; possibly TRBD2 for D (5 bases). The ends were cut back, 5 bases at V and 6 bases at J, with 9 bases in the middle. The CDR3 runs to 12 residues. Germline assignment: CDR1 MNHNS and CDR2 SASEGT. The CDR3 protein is CASSKLADTQYF. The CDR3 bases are TGTGCCAGCAGTAAATTAGCGGATACGCAGTATTTT.

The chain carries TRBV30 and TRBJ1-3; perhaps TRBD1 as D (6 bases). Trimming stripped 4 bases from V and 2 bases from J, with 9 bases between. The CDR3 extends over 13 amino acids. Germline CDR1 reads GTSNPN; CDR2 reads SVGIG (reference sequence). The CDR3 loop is CAWTGGPGNTIYF. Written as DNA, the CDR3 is TGTGCCTGGACGGGGGGCCCTGGAAACACCATATATTTT.

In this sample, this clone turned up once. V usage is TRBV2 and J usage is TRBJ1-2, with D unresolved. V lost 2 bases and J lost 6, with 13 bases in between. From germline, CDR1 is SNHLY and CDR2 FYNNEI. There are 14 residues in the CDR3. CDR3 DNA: TGTGCCAGCAGTGAATCGGACGCTGGGGATGGCTACACCTTC. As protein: CASSESDAGDGYTF.

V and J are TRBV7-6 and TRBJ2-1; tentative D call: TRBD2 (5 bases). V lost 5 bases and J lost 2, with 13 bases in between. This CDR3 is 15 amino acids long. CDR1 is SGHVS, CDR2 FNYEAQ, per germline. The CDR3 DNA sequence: TGTGCCAGCAGCCCTCAGACCGGGACCTACAATGAGCAGTTCTTC. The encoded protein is CASSPQTGTYNEQFF.

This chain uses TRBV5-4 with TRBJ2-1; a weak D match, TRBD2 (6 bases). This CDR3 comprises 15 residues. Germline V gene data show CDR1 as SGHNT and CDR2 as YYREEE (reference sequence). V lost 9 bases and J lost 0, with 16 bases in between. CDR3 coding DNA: TGTGCCAACCGACCACGGGGGAGCTCCTACAATGAGCAGTTCTTC. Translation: CANRPRGSSYNEQFF. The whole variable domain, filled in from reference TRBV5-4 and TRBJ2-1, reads ETGVTQSPTHLIKTRGQQVTLRCSSQSGHNTVSWYQQALGQGPQFIFQYYREEENGRGNFPPRFSGLQFPNYSSELNVNALELDDSALYLCANRPRGSSYNEQFFGPGTRLTVL.

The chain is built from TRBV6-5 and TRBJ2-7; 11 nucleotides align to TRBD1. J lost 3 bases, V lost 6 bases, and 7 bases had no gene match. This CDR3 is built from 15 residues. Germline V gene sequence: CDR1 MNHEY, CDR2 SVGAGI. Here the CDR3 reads CASSKGTGGGYEQYF. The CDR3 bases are TGTGCCAGCAGCAAAGGGACAGGGGGTGGCTACGAGCAGTACTTC.

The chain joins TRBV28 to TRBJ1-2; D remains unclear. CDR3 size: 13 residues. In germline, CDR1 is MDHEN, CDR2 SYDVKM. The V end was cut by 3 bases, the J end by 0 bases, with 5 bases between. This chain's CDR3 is CASSLMANYGYTF. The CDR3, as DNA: TGTGCCAGCAGTTTGATGGCTAACTATGGCTACACCTTC.

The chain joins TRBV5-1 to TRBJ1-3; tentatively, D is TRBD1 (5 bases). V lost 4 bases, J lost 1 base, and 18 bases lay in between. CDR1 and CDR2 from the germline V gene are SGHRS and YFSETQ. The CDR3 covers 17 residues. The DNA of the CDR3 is TGCGCCAGCAGCCTTGGCGTCGGGGGGATATCTGGAAACACCATATATTTT. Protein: CASSLGVGGISGNTIYF.